This T cell receptor (beta chain) was found in a study of blood T cell repertoires in COVID-19. About the research overall: Samples representing acute and convalescent COVID-19 were sourced from the United States, Italy and Spain.

The CDR3 totals 15 residues. The germline gives CDR1 SGHRS, CDR2 YFSETQ. Trimming at V came to 4 bases and at J to 9 bases, leaving 9 bases not matched to a gene. Authors' processing steps: Amplifying reference gene primers gave estimates of nucleated cell counts. Only in-frame clones appear in the TCRdb table, and some are missing; sequencing was by immunoSEQ multiplex PCR. The V and J calls and clone size come from that table; D and trimming were worked out from the DNA. The repertoire consists of 130,000 to 150,000 clones, with around 85% occurring once and the leading ten covering around 10%. Assignments of participants to cohorts depended upon their own reported clinical history. Recovered Cohort 3 donors showed two negative PCRs, clearance, or symptom resolution.

The sequence derives from a man aged 50 to 59 who had recovered from COVID-19. The sample was PBMCs or T cells enriched from blood (not recorded which). This chain uses TRBV5-1 with TRBJ2-1, with 11 bases that match TRBD1. CDR3 nucleotides: TGCGCCAGCAGCCTACCCTGGACAGGGGGCACTGAGCAGTTCTTC. Protein: CASSLPWTGGTEQFF. The whole variable domain, remainder taken from reference TRBV5-1 and TRBJ2-1, is KAGVTQTPRYLIKTRGQQVTLSCSPISGHRSVSWYQQTPGQGLQFLFEYFSETQRNKGNFPGRFSGRQFSNSRSEMNVSTLELGDSALYLCASSLPWTGGTEQFFGPGTRLTVL.